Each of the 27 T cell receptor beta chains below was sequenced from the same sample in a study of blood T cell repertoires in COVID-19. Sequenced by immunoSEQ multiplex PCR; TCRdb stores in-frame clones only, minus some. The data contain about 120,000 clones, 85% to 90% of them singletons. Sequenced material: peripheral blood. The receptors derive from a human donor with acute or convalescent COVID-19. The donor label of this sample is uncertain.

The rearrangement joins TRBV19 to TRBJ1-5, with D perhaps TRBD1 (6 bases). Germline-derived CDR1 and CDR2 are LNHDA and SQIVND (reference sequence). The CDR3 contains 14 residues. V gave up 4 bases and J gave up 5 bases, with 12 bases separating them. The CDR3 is CASSTQGVDQPQHF. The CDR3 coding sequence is TGTGCCAGTAGTACACAGGGAGTGGATCAGCCCCAGCATTTT.

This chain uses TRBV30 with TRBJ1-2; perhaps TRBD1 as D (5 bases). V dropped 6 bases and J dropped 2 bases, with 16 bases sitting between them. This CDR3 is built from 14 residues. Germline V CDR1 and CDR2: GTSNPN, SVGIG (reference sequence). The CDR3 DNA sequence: TGTGCCTGCTCCCCCCGGGGGGGAAACTATGGCTACACCTTC. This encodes CACSPRGGNYGYTF.

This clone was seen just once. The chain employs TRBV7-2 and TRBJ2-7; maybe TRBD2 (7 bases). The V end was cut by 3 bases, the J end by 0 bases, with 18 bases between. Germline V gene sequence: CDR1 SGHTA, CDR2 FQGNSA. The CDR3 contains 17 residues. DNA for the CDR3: TGTGCCAGCAGCTTTACGCCGGGGAGGGGGAGCTCCTACGAGCAGTACTTC. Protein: CASSFTPGRGSSYEQYF.

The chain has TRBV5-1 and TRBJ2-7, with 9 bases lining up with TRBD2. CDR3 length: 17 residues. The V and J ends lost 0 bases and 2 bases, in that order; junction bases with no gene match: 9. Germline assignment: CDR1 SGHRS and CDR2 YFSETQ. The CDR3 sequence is CASSLGPSAGGPYEQYF. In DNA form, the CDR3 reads TGCGCCAGCAGCTTGGGCCCCTCAGCGGGAGGCCCCTACGAGCAGTACTTC.

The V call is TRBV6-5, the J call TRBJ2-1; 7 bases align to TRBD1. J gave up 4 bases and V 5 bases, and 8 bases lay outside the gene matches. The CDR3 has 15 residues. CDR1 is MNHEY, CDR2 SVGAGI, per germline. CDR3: CASSTPGQLYNEQFF. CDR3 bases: TGTGCCAGCAGTACCCCGGGACAGTTATACAATGAGCAGTTCTTC.

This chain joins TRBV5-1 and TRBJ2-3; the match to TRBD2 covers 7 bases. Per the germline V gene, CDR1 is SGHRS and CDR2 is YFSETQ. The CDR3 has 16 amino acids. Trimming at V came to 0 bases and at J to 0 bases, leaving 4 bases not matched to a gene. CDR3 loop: CASSLGTSLSTDTQYF. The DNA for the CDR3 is TGCGCCAGCAGCTTGGGGACTAGTCTTAGCACAGATACGCAGTATTTT.

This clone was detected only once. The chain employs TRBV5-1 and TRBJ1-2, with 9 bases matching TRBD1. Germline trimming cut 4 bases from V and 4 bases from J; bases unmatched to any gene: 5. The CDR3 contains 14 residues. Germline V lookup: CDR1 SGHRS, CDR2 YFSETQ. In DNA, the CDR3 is TGCGCCAGCAGCGGCGGACAGGGGACCTATGGCTACACCTTC. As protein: CASSGGQGTYGYTF.

The CDR3 reads CAISSKAGGTGNPYEQYF. The CDR3 coding sequence is TGTGCCATCTCAAGTAAGGCCGGGGGGACAGGGAACCCCTACGAGCAGTACTTC. V is TRBV10-3 and J is TRBJ2-7, with 9 bases matching TRBD1. CDR3 length equals 18 residues. With V trimmed by 8 bases and J by 2 bases, 19 bases remained unmatched. Germline V lookup: CDR1 ENHRY, CDR2 SYGVKD.

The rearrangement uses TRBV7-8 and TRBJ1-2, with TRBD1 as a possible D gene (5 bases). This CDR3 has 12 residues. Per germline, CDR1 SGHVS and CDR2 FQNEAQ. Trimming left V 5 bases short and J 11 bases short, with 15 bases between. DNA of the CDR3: TGTGCCAGCAGCCCAACGACAGCGTTTTACACCTTC. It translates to CASSPTTAFYTF. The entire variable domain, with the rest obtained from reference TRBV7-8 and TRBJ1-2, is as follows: GAGVSQSPRYKVAKRGQDVALRCDPISGHVSLFWYQQALGQGPEFLTYFQNEAQLDKSGLPSDRFFAERPEGSVSTLKIQRTQQEDSAVYLCASSPTTAFYTFGSGTRLTVV.

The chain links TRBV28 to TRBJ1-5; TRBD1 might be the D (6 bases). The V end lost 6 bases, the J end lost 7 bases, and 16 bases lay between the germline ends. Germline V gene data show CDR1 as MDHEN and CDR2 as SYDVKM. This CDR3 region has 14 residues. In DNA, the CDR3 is TGTGCCAGCAGCATGGGGGGGGGCTGGCAGCCCCAGCATTTT. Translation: CASSMGGGWQPQHF.

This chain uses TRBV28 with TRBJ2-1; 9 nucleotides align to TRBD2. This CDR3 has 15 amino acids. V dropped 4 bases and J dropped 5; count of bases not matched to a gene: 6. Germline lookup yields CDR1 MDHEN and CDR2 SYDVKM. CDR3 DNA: TGTGCCAGCAGTTATCTAGCGGGGCTGAACAATGAGCAGTTCTTC. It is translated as CASSYLAGLNNEQFF.

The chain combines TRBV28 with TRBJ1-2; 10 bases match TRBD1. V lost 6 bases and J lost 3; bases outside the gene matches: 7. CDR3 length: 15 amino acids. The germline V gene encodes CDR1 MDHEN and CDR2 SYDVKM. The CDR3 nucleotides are TGTGCCAGCAGGAACCCGGGACAGGGGTACTATGGCTACACCTTC. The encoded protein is CASRNPGQGYYGYTF.

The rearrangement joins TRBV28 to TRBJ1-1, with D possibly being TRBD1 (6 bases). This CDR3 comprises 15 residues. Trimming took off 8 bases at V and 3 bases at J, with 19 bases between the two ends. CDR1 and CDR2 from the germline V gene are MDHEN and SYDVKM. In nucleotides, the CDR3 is TGTGCCAGCGGAACATTGACAGGCGGGTACACTGAAGCTTTCTTT. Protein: CASGTLTGGYTEAFF.

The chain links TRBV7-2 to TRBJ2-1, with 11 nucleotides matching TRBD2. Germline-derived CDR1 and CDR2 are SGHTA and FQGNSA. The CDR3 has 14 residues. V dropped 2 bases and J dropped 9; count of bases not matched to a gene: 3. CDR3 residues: CASSLFSGRVEQFF. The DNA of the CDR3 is TGTGCCAGCAGCTTATTTAGCGGGAGGGTTGAGCAGTTCTTC.

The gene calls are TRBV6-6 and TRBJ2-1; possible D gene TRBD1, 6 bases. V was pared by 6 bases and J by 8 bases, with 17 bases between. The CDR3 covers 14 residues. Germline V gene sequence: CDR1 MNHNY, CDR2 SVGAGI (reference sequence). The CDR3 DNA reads TGTGCCAGCAGCTCCACCTACAGGGTCCATGAGCAGTTCTTC. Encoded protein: CASSSTYRVHEQFF.

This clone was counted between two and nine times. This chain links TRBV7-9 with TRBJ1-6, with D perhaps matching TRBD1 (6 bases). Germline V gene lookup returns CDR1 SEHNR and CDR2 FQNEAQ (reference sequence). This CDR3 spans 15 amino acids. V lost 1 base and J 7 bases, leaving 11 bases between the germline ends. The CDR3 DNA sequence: TGTGCCAGCAGCTTAGTTAACAGGGAGAATTCACCCCTCCACTTT. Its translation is CASSLVNRENSPLHF.

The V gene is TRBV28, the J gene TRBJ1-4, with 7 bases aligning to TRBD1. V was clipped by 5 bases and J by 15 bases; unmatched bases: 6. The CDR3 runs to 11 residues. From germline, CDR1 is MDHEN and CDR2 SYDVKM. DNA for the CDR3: TGTGCCAGCAGTAGATCGACAGGGTTGTTTTTT. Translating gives CASSRSTGLFF.

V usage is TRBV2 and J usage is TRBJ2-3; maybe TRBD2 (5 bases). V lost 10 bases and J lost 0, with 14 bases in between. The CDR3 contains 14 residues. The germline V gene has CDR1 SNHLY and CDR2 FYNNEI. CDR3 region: CANRGSFSTDTQYF. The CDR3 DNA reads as TGTGCCAACCGAGGGTCTTTTAGCACAGATACGCAGTATTTT.

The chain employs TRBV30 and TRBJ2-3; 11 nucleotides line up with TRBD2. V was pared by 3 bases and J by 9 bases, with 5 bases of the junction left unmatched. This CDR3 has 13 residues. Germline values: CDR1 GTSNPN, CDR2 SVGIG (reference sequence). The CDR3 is CAWRLAGVNTQYF. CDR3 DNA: TGTGCCTGGAGACTAGCGGGAGTTAACACGCAGTATTTT.

CDR3 bases: TGTGCCAGCGTTAGCGGGAGCCTTAGCACAGATACGCAGTATTTT. It codes for CASVSGSLSTDTQYF. V usage is TRBV2 and J usage is TRBJ2-3, with 9 positions matching TRBD2. The CDR3 sequence is 15 residues long. V lost 8 bases and J lost 0; bases outside the gene matches: 6. Germline CDR1 and CDR2: SNHLY and FYNNEI.

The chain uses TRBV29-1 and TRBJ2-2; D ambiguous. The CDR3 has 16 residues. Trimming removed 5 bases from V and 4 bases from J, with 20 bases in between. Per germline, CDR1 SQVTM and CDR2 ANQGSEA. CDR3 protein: CSVLPPLGVSTGELFF. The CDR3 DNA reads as TGCAGCGTTCTCCCCCCCCTAGGTGTTAGCACCGGGGAGCTGTTTTTT.

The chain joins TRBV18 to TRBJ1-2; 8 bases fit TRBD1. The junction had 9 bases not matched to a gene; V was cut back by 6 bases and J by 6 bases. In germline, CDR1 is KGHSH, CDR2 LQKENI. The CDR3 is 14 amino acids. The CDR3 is CASSPRTGRHGYTF. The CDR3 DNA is TGTGCCAGCTCCCCCCGGACAGGGAGGCATGGCTACACCTTC.

As DNA, the CDR3 is TGCAGCGTTGGAAAGACAGGACTGGATGAAAAACTGTTTTTT. It yields the protein CSVGKTGLDEKLFF. The chain uses TRBV29-1 and TRBJ1-4, with D possibly matching TRBD1 (6 bases). The CDR3 contains 14 residues. Germline CDR1 SQVTM, CDR2 ANQGSEA. Between the trimmed V and J ends, which lost 4 bases and 6 bases, there was a span of 15 bases.

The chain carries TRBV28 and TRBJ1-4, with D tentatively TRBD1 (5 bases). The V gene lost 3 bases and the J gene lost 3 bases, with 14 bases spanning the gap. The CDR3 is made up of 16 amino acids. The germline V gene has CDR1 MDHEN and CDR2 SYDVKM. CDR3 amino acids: CASSLLGQTANEKLFF. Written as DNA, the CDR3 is TGTGCCAGCAGTTTGTTGGGGCAAACGGCTAATGAAAAACTGTTTTTT.

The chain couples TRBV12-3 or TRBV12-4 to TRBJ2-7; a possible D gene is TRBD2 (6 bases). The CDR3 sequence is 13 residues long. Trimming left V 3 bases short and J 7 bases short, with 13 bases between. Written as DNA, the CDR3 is TGTGCCAGCAGTTTGCCGTTCGGGGGTGAGCAGTACTTC. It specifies CASSLPFGGEQYF.

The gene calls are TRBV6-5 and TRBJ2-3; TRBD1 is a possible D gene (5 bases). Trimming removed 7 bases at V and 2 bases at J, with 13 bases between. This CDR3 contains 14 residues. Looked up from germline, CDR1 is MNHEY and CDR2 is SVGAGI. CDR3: CASTSGFNTDTQYF. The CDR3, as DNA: TGTGCCAGCACTTCAGGGTTCAACACAGATACGCAGTATTTT.

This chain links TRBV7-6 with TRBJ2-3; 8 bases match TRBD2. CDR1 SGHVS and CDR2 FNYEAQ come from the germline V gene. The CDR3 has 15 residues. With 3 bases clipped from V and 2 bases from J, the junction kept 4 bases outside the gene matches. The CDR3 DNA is TGTGCCAGCAGCTTGTTCGGGAGGGACACAGATACGCAGTATTTT. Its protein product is CASSLFGRDTDTQYF.